The 4 T cell receptor beta chains below all came from one sample that was sequenced in a study of patients and donors after allogeneic stem cell transplantation. Using its own MiXCR run on the RT-PCR reads, TCRdb lists one record per CDR3 protein. This table has 410,000 or so distinct CDR3 sequences, 16% appearing once. The sequenced sample was blood, either unsorted or a sorted T cell fraction (not recorded which). Receptors were obtained from a human donor who was either an allogeneic HSCT recipient or a stem cell or donor lymphocyte infusion donor (not recorded which). It is not recorded whose cells these are; they may come from a transplant donor.

This clonotype was detected only a few times. V and J are TRBV9 and TRBJ2-1, with D perhaps TRBD1 or TRBD2 (5 bases each). Between the trimmed V and J ends, which lost 2 bases and 6 bases, there was a span of 12 bases. This CDR3 has 14 amino acids. Germline V gene sequence: CDR1 SGDLS, CDR2 YYNGEE. The CDR3 bases are TGTGCCAGCAGCGTGGGGGACCCCCTCAATGAGCAGTTCTTC. This translates into CASSVGDPLNEQFF. Filled out from reference TRBV9 and TRBJ2-1, the complete variable domain reads DSGVTQTPKHLITATGQRVTLRCSPRSGDLSVYWYQQSLDQGLQFLIQYYNGEERAKGNILERFSAQQFPDLHSELNLSSLELGDSALYFCASSVGDPLNEQFFGPGTRLTVL.

The chain carries TRBV6-5 and TRBJ2-3, with D hard to call. The germline CDR1 and CDR2 sequences are MNHEY and SVGAGI. This CDR3 is 16 amino acids long. V shed 4 bases and J shed 0 bases, with 14 bases lying between them. DNA of the CDR3: TGTGCCAGCAGTTCCCCTCGTACTCCCAGCACAGATACGCAGTATTTT. It yields the protein CASSSPRTPSTDTQYF.

The chain employs TRBV6-5 and TRBJ1-3; the match to TRBD1 covers 8 bases. Unmatched junction bases numbered 6, after V lost 2 bases and J lost 3 bases. In germline, CDR1 is MNHEY, CDR2 SVGAGI. The CDR3 is 16 amino acids. CDR3 DNA sequence: TGTGCCAGCAGTTACGCGTCAGGGGGCAATGGAAACACCATATATTTT. The encoded protein is CASSYASGGNGNTIYF.

This clonotype was seen a handful of times. This chain uses TRBV24-1 with TRBJ2-7; D ambiguous. This CDR3 region has 13 residues. Germline V gene sequence: CDR1 KGHDR, CDR2 SFDVKD. Trimming cost V 6 bases and J 0 bases, with 8 bases left between them. The DNA of the CDR3 is TGTGCCACCAGTACTTCAAACTCCTACGAGCAGTACTTC. Translating gives CATSTSNSYEQYF.